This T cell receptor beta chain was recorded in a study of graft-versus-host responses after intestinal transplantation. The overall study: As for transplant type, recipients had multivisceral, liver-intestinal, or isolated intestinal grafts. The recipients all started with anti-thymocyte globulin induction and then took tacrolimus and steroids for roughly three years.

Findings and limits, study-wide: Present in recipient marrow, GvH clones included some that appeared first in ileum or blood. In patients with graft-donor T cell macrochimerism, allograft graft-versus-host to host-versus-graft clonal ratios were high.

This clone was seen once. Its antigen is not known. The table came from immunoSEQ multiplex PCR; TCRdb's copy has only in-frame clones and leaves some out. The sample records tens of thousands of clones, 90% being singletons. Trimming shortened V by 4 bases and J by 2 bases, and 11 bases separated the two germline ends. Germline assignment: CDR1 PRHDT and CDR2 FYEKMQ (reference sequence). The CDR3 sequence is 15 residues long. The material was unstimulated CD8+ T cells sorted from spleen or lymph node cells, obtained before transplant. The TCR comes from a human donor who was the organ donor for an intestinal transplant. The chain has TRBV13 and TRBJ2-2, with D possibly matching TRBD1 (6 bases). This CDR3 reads CASSSYGTNTGELFF. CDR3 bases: TGTGCCAGCAGCTCCTACGGGACAAACACCGGGGAGCTGTTTTTT.